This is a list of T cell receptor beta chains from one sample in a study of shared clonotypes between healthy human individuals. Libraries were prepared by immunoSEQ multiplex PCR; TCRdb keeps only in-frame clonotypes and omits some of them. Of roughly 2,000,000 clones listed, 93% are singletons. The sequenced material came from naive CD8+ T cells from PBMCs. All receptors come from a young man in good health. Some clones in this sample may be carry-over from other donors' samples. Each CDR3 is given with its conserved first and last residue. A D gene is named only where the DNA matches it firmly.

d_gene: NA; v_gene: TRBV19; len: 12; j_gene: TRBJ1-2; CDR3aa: CASSPGDHGYTF
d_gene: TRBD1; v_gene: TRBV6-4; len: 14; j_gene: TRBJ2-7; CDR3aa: CASHDRALDYEQYF
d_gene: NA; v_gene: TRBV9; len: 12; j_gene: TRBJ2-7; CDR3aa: CASGGGPGEQYF
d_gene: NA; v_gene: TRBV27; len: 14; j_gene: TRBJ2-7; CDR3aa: CASSFGRSSYEQYF
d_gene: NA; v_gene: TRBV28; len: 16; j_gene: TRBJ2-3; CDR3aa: CASSPRTFGGTDTQYF
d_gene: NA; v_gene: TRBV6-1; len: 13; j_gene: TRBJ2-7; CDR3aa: CASRVPGDNEQYF
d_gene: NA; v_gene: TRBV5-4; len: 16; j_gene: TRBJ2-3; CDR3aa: CASSKRAVGPGDTQYF
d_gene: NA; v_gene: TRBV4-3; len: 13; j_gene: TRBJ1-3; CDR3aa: CASSLGRGNTIYF
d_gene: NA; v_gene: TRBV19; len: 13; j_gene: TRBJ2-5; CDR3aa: CASSMIPGGTQYF
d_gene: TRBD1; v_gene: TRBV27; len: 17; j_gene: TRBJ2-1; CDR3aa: CASSLSGQGSSYNEQFF
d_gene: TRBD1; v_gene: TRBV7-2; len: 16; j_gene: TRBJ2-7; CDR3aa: CASSSDRGPRIYEQYF
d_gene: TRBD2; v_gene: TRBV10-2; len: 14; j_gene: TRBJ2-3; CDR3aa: CASSGLAGADTQYF
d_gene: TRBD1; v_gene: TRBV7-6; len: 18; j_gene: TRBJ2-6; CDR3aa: CASSYSTGERSGANVLTF
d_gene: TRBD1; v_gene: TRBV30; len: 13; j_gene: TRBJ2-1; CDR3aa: CAGPGQRNNEQFF